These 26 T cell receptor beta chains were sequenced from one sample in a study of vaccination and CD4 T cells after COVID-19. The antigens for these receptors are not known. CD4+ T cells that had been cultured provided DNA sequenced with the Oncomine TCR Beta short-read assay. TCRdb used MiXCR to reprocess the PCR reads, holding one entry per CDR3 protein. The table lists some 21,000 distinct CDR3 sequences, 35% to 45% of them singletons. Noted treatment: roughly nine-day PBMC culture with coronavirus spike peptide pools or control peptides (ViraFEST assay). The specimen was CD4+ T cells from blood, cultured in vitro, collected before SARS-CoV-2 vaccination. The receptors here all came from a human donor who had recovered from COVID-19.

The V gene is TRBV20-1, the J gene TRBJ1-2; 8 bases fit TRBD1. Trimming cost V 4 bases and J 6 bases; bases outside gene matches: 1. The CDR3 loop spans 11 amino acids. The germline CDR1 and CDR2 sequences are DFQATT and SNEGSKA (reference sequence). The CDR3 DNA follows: TGCAGTGCTACAGGGGGCAATGGCTACACCTTC. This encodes CSATGGNGYTF.

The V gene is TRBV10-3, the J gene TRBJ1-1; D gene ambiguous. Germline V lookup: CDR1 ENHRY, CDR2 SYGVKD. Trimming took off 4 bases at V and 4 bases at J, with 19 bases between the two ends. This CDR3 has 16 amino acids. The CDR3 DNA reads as TGTGCCATCAGTGCTCTGGGAAGGCGGGAAGGCACTGAAGCTTTCTTT. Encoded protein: CAISALGRREGTEAFF.

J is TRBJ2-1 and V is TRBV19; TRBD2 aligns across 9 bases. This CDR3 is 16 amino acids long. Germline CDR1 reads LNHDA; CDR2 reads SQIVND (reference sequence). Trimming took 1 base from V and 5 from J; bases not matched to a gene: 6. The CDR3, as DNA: TGTGCCAGTAGTATAGGACTAGCGGCGACTCACAATGAGCAGTTCTTC. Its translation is CASSIGLAATHNEQFF.

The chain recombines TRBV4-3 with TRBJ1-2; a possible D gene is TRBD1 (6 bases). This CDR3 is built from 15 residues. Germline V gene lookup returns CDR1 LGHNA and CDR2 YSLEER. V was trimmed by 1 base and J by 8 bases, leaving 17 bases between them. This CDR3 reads CASSQVKGDPSGYTF. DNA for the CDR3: TGCGCCAGCAGCCAAGTCAAGGGGGATCCGTCCGGCTACACCTTC.

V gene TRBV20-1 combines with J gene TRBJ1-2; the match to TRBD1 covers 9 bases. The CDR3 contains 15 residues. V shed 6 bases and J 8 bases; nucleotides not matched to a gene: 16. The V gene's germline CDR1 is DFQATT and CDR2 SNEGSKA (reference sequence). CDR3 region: CSAKPPGQGAEGYTF. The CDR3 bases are TGCAGTGCCAAACCCCCGGGACAGGGCGCCGAGGGCTACACCTTC.

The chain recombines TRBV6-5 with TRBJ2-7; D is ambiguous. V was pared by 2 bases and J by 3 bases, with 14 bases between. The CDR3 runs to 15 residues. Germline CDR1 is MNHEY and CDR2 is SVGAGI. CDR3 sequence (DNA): TGTGCCAGCAGTTACGGTGGGGTGCTGGACTACGAGCAGTACTTC. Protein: CASSYGGVLDYEQYF.

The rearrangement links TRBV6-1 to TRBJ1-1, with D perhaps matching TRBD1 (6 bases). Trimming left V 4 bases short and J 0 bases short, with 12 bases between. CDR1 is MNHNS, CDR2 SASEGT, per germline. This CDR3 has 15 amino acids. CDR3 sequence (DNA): TGTGCCAGCAGTGGGGGGGACACCCTGAACACTGAAGCTTTCTTT. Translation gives CASSGGDTLNTEAFF.

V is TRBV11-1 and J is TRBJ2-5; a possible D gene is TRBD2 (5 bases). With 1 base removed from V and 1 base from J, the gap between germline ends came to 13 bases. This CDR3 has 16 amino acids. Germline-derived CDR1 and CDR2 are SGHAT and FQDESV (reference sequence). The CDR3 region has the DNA TGTGCCAGCAGCTTAGGTCCAGCGGCCACCCAAGAGACCCAGTACTTC. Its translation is CASSLGPAATQETQYF.

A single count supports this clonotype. The CDR3, as DNA: TGCAGTGCCACCTCGCCGACCCACTACGAGCAGTACTTC. It translates to CSATSPTHYEQYF. The rearrangement joins TRBV20-1 to TRBJ2-7; D ambiguous. The CDR3 covers 13 residues. In germline, CDR1 is DFQATT, CDR2 SNEGSKA (reference sequence). V was clipped by 6 bases and J by 3 bases, with 15 bases between them.

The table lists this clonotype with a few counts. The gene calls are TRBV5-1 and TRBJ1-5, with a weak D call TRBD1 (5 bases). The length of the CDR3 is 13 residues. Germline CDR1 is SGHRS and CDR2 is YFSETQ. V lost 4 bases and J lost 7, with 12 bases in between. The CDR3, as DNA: TGCGCCAGCAGCCTACAGGCCGACCAGCCCCAGCATTTT. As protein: CASSLQADQPQHF.

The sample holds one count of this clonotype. CDR3: CASSWGQGGNQPQHF. CDR3 bases: TGTGCCAGCAGTTGGGGACAAGGTGGCAATCAGCCCCAGCATTTT. V is TRBV6-2 or TRBV6-3 and J is TRBJ1-5; D may be TRBD1 (6 bases). The CDR3 spans 15 residues. The germline CDR1 and CDR2 sequences are MNHEY and SVGEGT. The V end lost 4 bases, the J end lost 2 bases, and 12 bases lay between the germline ends.

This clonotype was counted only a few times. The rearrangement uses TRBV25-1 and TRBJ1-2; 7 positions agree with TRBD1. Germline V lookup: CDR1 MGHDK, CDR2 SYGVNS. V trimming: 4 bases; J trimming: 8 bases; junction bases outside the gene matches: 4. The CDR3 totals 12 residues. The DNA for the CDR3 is TGTGCCAGCAGTGGACAGGGCCAGGGCTACACCTTC. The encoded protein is CASSGQGQGYTF.

CDR3 bases: TGTGCCAGCTCACCGAGGGGTCCGCAAGAGACCCAGTACTTC. This encodes CASSPRGPQETQYF. This chain uses TRBV18 with TRBJ2-5, with D perhaps assigned TRBD1 or TRBD2 (5 bases each). The CDR3 covers 14 residues. Trimming removed 3 bases at V and 2 bases at J, with 10 bases between. Germline V CDR1 and CDR2: KGHSH, LQKENI.

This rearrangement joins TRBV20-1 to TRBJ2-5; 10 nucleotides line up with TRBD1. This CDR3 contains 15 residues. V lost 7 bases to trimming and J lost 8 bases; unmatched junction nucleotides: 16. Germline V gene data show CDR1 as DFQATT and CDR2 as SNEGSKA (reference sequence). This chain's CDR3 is CSGSRDRGSGGTQYF. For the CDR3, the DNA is TGCAGTGGGTCCCGGGACAGGGGTAGCGGAGGTACCCAGTACTTC.

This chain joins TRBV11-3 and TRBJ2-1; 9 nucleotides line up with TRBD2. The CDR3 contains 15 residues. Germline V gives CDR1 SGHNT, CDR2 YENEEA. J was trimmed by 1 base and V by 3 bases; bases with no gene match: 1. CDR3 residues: CASSLLAGSYNEQFF. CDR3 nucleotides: TGTGCCAGCAGCTTGCTAGCGGGGTCCTACAATGAGCAGTTCTTC. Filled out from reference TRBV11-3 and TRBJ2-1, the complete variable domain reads EAGVVQSPRYKIIEKKQPVAFWCNPISGHNTLYWYLQNLGQGPELLIRYENEEAVDDSQLPKDRFSAERLKGVDSTLKIQPAELGDSAVYLCASSLLAGSYNEQFFGPGTRLTVL.

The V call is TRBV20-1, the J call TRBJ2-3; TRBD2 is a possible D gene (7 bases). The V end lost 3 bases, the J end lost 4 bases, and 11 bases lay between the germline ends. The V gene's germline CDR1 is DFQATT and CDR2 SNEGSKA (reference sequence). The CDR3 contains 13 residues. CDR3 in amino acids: CSARREGADTQYF. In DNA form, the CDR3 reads TGCAGTGCTAGGAGGGAGGGGGCAGATACGCAGTATTTT.

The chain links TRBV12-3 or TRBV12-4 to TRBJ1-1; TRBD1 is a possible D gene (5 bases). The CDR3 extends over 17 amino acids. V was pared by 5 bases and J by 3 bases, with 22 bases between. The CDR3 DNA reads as TGTGCCAGCAGTCCTTCGGGACGGCCGAAGGTGGACACTGAAGCTTTCTTT. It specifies CASSPSGRPKVDTEAFF.

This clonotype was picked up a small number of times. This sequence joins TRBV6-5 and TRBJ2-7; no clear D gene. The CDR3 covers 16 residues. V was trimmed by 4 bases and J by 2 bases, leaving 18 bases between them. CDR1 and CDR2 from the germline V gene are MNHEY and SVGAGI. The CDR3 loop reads CASSSQFKGRTYEQYF. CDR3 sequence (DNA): TGTGCCAGCAGTTCCCAATTTAAAGGGCGCACCTACGAGCAGTACTTC.

The CDR3 loop reads CASSLWRFGSRDTQYF. CDR3 nucleotide sequence: TGTGCCAGCAGCCTCTGGCGTTTTGGGAGTAGGGATACGCAGTATTTT. The gene calls are TRBV7-8 and TRBJ2-3, with D perhaps matching TRBD2 (5 bases). In germline, CDR1 is SGHVS, CDR2 FQNEAQ. V lost 5 bases and J 6 bases, leaving 21 bases between the germline ends. The length of the CDR3 is 16 residues. Drawing the rest from reference TRBV7-8 and TRBJ2-3, the complete variable domain is GAGVSQSPRYKVAKRGQDVALRCDPISGHVSLFWYQQALGQGPEFLTYFQNEAQLDKSGLPSDRFFAERPEGSVSTLKIQRTQQEDSAVYLCASSLWRFGSRDTQYFGPGTRLTVL.

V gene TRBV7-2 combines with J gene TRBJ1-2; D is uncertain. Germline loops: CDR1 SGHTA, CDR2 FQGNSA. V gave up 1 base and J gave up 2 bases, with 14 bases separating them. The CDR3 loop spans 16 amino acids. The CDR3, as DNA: TGTGCCAGCAGCTTAGAGAAGGGCAGGTTGAACTATGGCTACACCTTC. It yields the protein CASSLEKGRLNYGYTF.

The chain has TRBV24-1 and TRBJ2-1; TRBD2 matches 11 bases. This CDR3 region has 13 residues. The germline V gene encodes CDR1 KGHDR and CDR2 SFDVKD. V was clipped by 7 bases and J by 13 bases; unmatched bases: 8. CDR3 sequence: CATSGLAGGLQFF. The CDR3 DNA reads TGTGCCACCAGCGGACTAGCGGGTGGCCTTCAGTTCTTC.

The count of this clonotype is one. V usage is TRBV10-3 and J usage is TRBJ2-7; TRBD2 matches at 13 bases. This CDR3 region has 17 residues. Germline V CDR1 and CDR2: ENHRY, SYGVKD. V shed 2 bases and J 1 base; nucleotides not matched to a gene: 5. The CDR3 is CAISEGTSGIPSYEQYF. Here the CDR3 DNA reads TGTGCCATCAGTGAGGGGACTAGCGGGATTCCTTCCTACGAGCAGTACTTC.

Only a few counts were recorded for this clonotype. The CDR3 DNA reads TGTGCCATCGGAGGGGGCACAGATACGCAGTATTTT. The encoded protein is CAIGGGTDTQYF. The chain links TRBV10-3 to TRBJ2-3, with a tentative D call TRBD2 (6 bases). V was trimmed by 8 bases and J by 1 base, leaving 7 bases between them. Germline V gene lookup returns CDR1 ENHRY and CDR2 SYGVKD. The CDR3 runs 12 residues.

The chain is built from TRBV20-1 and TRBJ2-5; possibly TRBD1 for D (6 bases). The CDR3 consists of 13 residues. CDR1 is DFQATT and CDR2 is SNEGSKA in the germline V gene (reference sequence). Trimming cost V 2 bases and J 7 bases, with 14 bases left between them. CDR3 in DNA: TGCAGTGCTAGATTCAGGGGTGAAGCGACCCAGTACTTC. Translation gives CSARFRGEATQYF.

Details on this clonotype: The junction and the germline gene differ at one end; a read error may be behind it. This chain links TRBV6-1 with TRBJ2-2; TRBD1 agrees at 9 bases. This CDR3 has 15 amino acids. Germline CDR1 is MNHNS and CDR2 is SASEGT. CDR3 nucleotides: TGTGCCAGCAGGACCGGGACAGGGAACACCGGGGAGCCGTTTTTT. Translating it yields CASRTGTGNTGEPFF.

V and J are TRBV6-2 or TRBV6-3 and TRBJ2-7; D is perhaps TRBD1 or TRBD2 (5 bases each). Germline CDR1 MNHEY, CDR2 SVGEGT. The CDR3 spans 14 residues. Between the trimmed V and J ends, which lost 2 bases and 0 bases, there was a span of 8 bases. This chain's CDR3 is CASSYAGSSYEQYF. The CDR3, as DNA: TGTGCCAGCAGTTACGCAGGGAGCTCCTACGAGCAGTACTTC.